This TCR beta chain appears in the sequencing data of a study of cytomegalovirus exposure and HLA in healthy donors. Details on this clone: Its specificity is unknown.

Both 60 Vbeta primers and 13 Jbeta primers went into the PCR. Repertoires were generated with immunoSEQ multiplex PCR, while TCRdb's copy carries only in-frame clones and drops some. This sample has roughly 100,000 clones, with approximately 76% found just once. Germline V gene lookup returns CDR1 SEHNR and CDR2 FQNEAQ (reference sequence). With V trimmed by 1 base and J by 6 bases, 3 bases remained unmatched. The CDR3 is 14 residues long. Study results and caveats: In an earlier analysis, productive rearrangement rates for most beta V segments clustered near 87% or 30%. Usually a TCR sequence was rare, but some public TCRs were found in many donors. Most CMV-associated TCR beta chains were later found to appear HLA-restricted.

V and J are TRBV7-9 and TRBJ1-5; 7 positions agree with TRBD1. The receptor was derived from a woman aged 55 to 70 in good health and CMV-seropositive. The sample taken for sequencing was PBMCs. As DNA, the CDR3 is TGTGCCAGCAGCTTAGTAGGGGGCGGTCAGCCCCAGCATTTT. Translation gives CASSLVGGGQPQHF.